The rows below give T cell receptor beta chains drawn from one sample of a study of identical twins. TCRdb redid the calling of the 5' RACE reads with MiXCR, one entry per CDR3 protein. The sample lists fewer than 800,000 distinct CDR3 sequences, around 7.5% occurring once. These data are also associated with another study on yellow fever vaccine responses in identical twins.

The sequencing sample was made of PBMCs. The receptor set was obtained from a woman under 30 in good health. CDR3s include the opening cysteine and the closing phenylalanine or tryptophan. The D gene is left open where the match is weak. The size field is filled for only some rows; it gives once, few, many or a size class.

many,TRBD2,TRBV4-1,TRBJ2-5,TGCGCCAGCAGCCAAGGGCGGGGGTTATACCAAGAGACCCAGTACTTC,CASSQGRGLYQETQYF
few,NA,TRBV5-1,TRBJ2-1,TGCGCCAGCAGCTCGGCGGGAGGGACAGGATGGAATGAGCAGTTCTTC,CASSSAGGTGWNEQFF
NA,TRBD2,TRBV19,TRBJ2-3,TGTGCCAGCCGAGCTAGCGGGAGGCTTACAGATACGCAGTATTTT,CASRASGRLTDTQYF
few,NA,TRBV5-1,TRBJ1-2,TGCGCCAGCAGCTTGGACATGGGGTGGGCTAACTATGGCTACACCTTC,CASSLDMGWANYGYTF
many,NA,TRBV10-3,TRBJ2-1,TGTGCCATCAGGGAGGGGCTAGCAGCTGCGAATAATGAGCAGTTCTTC,CAIREGLAAANNEQFF
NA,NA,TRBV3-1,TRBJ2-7,TGTGCCAGCAGCCAAGAGACGACAACCTTTCCCGAGCAGTACTTC,CASSQETTTFPEQYF
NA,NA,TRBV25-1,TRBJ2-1,TGTGCCAGCATCGGCAGCACCTACAATGAGCAGTTCTTC,CASIGSTYNEQFF
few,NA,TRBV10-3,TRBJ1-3,TGTGCCATCAGTGAAAGAAGGGGCGCCAAGAATGATGGAAACACCATATATTTT,CAISERRGAKNDGNTIYF
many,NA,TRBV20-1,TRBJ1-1,TGCAGTGCTTCCCGGGGGAACACTGAAGCTTTCTTT,CSASRGNTEAFF
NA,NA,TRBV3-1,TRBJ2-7,TGTGCCAGCAGCCAAGATAGGGGACTTGGGCTCTACGAGCAGTACTTC,CASSQDRGLGLYEQYF
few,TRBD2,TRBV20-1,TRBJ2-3,TGCAGTGCTAGAAGGGGACTAGCGGTGCACGGGACGCAGTATTTT,CSARRGLAVHGTQYF
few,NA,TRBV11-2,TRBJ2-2,TGTGCCAGCACAGGGGTTAACACCGGGGAGCTGTTTTTT,CASTGVNTGELFF
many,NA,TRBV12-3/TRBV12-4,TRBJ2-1,TGTGCCAGCAGCCCCCTGGGGGTAGCGGACAATGAGCAGTTCTTC,CASSPLGVADNEQFF
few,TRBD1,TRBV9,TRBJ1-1,TGTGCCAGCAGCGTCGGACAGGGGATGAACACTGAAGCTTTCTTT,CASSVGQGMNTEAFF
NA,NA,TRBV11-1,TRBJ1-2,TGTGCCAGCAGCTTACTTGTTATTTTCTTGGGTCCCTCTTACTATGGCTACACCTTC,CASSLLVIFLGPSYYGYTF
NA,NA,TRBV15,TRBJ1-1,TGTGCCACCAGCAGAGAGAGGGTAATGAACACTGAAGCTTTCTTT,CATSRERVMNTEAFF
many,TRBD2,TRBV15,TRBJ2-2,TGTGCCACCAGCAGTCGACTAGCGGCTAACACCGGGGAGCTGTTTTTT,CATSSRLAANTGELFF
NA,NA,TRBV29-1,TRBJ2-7,TGCAGCGTTGAAGAGGATTCCAACCCCACCCAGGGGCAGTACTTC,CSVEEDSNPTQGQYF
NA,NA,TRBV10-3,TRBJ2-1,TGTGCCATCAGTGAGTCAGTTCTGCAGGGGCTAGGGAATGAGCAGTTCTTC,CAISESVLQGLGNEQFF
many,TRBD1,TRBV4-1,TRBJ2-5,TGCGCCAGCAGCCACTCTACACCGGGACAGCGAGAAGAGACCCAGTACTTC,CASSHSTPGQREETQYF
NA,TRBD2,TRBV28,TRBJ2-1,TGTGCCAGCAGTTTATCGCTGTTTAGCGGGAGCTCCTACAATGAGCAGTTCTTC,CASSLSLFSGSSYNEQFF
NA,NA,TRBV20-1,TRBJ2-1,TGCAGTGCTAGAGATAAGGTATCAGCCCACAATGAGCAGTTCTTC,CSARDKVSAHNEQFF
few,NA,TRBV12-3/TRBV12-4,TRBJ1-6,TGTGCCAGCAGGGAGGGACGGTATAATTCACCCCTCCACTTT,CASREGRYNSPLHF
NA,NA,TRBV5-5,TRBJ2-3,TGTGCCAGCAGCTTGGGGGGTGTTAGCACAGATACGCAGTATTTT,CASSLGGVSTDTQYF
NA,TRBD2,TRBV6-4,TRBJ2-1,TGTGCCAGCAGTGCCGGGACTAGCGGGGTAGGGGAGCAGTTCTTC,CASSAGTSGVGEQFF
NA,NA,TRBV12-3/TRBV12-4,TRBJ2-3,TGTGCCGGCGGAACAGGACCAGATACGCAGTATTTT,CAGGTGPDTQYF
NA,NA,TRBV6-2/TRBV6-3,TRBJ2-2,TGTGCCAGCAGTAACGTAGCGGCCGGGGAGCTGTTTTTT,CASSNVAAGELFF
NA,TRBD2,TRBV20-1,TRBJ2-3,TGCAGTGCCGGGGGAGCGGGAGGGAGCACAGATACGCAGTATTTT,CSAGGAGGSTDTQYF
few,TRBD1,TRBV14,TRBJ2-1,TGTGCCAGCAGCCGGAAACAGGGGGTATACAATGAGCAGTTCTTC,CASSRKQGVYNEQFF
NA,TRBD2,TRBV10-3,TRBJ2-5,TGTGCCATCAGTGATACAGTTGAGCTAGCGGGACAAGAGACCCAGTACTTC,CAISDTVELAGQETQYF
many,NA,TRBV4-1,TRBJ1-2,TGCGCCAGCAGCCAAGAAGGCAGGGCGGTTGAAAATGGCTACACCTTC,CASSQEGRAVENGYTF
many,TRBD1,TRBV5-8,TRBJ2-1,TGTGCCAGCAGCTTGGAGGGGGCACACAATGAGCAGTTCTTC,CASSLEGAHNEQFF
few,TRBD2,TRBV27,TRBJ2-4,TGTGCCAGCAGAAAAAAACTAGCGGGGGGGCCCTTAGCCAAAAACATTCAGTACTTC,CASRKKLAGGPLAKNIQYF
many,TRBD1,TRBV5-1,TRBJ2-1,TGCGCCAGCAGCTACTATGGGACAGGGAACCCTTACAATGAGCAGTTCTTC,CASSYYGTGNPYNEQFF
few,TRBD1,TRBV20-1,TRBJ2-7,TGCAGTGCTGCCCCTCCAGGGGGTAATGTTTACGAGCAGTACTTC,CSAAPPGGNVYEQYF
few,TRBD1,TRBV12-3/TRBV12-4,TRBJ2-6,TGTGCCAGCAGTCCTCTTTGGACAGGGGGGGCCAACGTCCTGACTTTC,CASSPLWTGGANVLTF
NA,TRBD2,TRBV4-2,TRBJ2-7,TGTGCCAGCAGCCAACAACTAGCGGGAACCTACGAGCAGTACTTC,CASSQQLAGTYEQYF
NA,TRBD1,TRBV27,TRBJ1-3,TGTGCCAGCAGTCCCAACAGGGGGCCCAACTCTGGAAACACCATATATTTT,CASSPNRGPNSGNTIYF
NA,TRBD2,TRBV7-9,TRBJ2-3,TGTGCCAGCAGCCCCGCGGGGACTAGCGGGTCAGATACGCAGTATTTT,CASSPAGTSGSDTQYF
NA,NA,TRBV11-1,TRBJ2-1,TGTGCCAGCACCCAAATCCCAGGGGGGGCCGATACCTACAATGAGCAGTTCTTC,CASTQIPGGADTYNEQFF
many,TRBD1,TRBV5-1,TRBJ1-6,TGCGCCAGCAGCTTGGGACAGGGGAATAAGGATTCACCCCTCCACTTT,CASSLGQGNKDSPLHF
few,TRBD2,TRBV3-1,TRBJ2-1,TGTGCCAGCAGTCAAGGGGTAGCGGGAGTTAACAATGAGCAGTTCTTC,CASSQGVAGVNNEQFF
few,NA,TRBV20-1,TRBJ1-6,TGCAGTGCAACAAACAGGGCCAATAATTCACCCCTCCACTTT,CSATNRANNSPLHF
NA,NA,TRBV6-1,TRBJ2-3,TGTGCCAGCTTCCGGGCAGGGCCCTCTAGCACAGATACGCAGTATTTT,CASFRAGPSSTDTQYF
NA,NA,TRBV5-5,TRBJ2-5,TGTGCCAGCAGCATGGCCGGGGGAGCGAACCAAGAGACCCAGTACTTC,CASSMAGGANQETQYF
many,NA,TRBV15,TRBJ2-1,TGTGCCACCACAAGGGATTCGTCCAATGAGCAGTTCTTC,CATTRDSSNEQFF
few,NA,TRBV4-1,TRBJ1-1,TGCGCCAGCAGCCCGCCGGACAGTCTTATTTTTTTGGGGACTGAAGCTTTCTTT,CASSPPDSLIFLGTEAFF
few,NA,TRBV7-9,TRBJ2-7,TGTGCCAGCAGCTTAGACGGATCCGCCTACGAGCAGTACTTC,CASSLDGSAYEQYF
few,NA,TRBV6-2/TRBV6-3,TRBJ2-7,TGTGCCAGCAGCACCTACGGCTACGAGCAGTACTTC,CASSTYGYEQYF
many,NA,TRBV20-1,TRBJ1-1,TGCAGTGCTAGAGGAGGGCTTGAAGCTTTCTTT,CSARGGLEAFF
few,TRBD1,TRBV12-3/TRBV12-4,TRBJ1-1,TGTGCCAGCAGTTTAAGACAGGGCTCTTTGAACACTGAAGCTTTCTTT,CASSLRQGSLNTEAFF